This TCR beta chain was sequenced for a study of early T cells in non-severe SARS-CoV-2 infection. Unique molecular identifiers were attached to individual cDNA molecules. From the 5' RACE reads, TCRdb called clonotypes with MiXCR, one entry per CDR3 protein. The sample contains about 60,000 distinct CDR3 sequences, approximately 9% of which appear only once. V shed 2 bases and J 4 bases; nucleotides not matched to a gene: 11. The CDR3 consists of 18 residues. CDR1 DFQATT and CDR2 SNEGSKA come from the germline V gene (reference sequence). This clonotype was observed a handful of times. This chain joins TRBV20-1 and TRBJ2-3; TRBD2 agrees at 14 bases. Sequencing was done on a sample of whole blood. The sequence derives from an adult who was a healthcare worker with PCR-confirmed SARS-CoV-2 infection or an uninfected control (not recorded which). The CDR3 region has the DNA TGCAGTGCTAGATCTCCCTCAGGACTAGCGGGAGGATCAGATACGCAGTATTTT. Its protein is CSARSPSGLAGGSDTQYF.